This TCR beta chain appears in the sequencing data of a study of identical twins. Study results and limitations: Memory repertoires showed no such pattern, whereas abundant cord blood beta clonotypes carried fewer insertions.

TCRdb reanalysed the 5' RACE reads using MiXCR and keeps one entry per CDR3 protein. The sample lists around 450,000 distinct CDR3 sequences, about 14% occurring once. A note on this clonotype: What it binds is unknown.

The CDR3 consists of 17 residues. Trimming cost V 1 base and J 4 bases; bases outside gene matches: 8. Another study also made use of these data, one on yellow fever vaccine responses in identical twins.

The chain uses TRBV12-3 or TRBV12-4 and TRBJ2-7; 12 positions match TRBD2. The specimen sequenced was CD4+ T cells sorted from blood. This TCR was sampled from a woman between 18 and 29 years old in good health. As DNA, the CDR3 is TGTGCCAGCAGTTTAGGGAGACTAGCGGGGGTATTATACGAGCAGTACTTC. Its translation: CASSLGRLAGVLYEQYF.